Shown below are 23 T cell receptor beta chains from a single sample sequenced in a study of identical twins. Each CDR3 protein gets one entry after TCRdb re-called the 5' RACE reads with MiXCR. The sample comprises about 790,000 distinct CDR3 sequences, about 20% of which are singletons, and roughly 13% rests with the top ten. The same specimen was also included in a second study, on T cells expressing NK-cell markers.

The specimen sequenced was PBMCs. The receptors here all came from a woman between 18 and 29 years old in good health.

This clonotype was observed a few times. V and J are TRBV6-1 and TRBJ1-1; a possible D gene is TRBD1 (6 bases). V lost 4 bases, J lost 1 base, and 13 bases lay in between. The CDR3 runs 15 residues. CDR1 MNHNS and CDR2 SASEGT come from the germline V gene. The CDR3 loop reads CASSAQGNPNTEAFF. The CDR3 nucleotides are TGTGCCAGCAGTGCCCAGGGGAACCCGAACACTGAAGCTTTCTTT.

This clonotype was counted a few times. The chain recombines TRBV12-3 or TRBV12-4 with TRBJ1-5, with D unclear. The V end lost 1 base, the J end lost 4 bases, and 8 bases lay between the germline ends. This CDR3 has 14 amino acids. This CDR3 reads CASSLEGTNQPQHF. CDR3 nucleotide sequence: TGTGCCAGCAGTTTAGAAGGCACTAATCAGCCCCAGCATTTT.

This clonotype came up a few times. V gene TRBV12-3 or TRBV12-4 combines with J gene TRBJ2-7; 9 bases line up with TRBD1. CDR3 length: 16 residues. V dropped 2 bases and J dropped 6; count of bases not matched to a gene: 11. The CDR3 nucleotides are TGTGCCAGCAGTTTATACACGGGACAGGGTATGGGCGAGCAGTACTTC. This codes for CASSLYTGQGMGEQYF.

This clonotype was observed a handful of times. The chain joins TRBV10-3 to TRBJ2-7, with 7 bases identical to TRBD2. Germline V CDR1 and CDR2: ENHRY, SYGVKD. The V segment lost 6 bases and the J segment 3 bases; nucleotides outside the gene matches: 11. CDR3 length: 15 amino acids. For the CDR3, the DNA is TGTGCCATCAGCCAGAGCGGGACTTCAAACTACGAGCAGTACTTC. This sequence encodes CAISQSGTSNYEQYF.

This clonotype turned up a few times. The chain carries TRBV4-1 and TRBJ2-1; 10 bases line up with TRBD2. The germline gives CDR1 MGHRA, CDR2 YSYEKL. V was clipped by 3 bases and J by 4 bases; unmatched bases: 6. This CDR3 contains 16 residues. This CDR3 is CASSHQLAGRYNEQFF. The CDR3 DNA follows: TGCGCCAGCAGCCATCAACTAGCGGGGCGATACAATGAGCAGTTCTTC.

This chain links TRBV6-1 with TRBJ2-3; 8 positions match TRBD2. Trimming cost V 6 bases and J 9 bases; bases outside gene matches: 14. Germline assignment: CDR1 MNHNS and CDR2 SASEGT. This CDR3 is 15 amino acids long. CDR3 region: CASRESGGHTRTQYF. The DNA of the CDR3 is TGTGCCAGCAGAGAAAGCGGGGGTCATACCCGGACGCAGTATTTT.

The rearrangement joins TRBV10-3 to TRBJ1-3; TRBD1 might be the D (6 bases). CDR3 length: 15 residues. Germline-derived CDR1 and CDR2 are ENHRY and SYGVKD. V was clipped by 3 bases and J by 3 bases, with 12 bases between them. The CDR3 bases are TGTGCCATCAGTGACGGAGCAGGGGTTGGAAACACCATATATTTT. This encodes CAISDGAGVGNTIYF.

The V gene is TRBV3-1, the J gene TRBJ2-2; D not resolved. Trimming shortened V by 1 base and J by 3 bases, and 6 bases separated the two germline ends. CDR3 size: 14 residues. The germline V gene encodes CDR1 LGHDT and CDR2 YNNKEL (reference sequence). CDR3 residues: CASSQGTYTGELFF. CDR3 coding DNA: TGTGCCAGCAGCCAAGGGACCTACACCGGGGAGCTGTTTTTT.

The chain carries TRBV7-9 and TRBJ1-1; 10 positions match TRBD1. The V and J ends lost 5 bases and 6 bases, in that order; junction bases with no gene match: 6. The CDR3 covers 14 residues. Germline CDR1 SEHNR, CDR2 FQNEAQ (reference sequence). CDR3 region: CASSNDRGRSEAFF. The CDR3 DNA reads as TGTGCCAGCAGCAACGACAGGGGGCGGTCTGAAGCTTTCTTT.

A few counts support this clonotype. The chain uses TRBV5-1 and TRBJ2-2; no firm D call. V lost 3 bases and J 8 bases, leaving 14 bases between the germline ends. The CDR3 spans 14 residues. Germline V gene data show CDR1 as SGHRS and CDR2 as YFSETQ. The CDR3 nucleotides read TGCGCCAGCAGCTCGGCCCTAGTGGTGGGGGAGCTGTTTTTT. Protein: CASSSALVVGELFF.

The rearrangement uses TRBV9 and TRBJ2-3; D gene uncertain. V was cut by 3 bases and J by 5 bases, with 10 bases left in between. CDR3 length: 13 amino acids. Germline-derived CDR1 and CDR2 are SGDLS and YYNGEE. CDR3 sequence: CASSGPKGDTQYF. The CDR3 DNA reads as TGTGCCAGCAGCGGCCCGAAGGGAGATACGCAGTATTTT.

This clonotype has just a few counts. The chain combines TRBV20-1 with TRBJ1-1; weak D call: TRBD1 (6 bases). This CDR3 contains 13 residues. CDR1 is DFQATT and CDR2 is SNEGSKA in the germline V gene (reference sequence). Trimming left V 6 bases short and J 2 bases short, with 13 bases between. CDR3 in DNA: TGCAGTGCCACTAGGACAGTCAACACTGAAGCTTTCTTT. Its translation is CSATRTVNTEAFF.

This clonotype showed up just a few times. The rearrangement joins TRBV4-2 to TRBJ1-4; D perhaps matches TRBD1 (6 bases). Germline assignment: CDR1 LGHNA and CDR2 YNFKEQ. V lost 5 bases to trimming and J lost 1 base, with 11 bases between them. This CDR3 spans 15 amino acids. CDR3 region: CASSFEGGTNEKLFF. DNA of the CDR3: TGTGCCAGCAGCTTCGAGGGGGGAACTAATGAAAAACTGTTTTTT.

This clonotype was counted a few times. The CDR3 region is CASEYDRGFADTQYF. CDR3 nucleotides: TGTGCCAGCGAATACGACAGGGGATTCGCAGATACGCAGTATTTT. The chain uses TRBV6-2 or TRBV6-3 and TRBJ2-3, with TRBD1 identical over 8 bases. Germline trimming cut 8 bases from V and 4 bases from J; bases unmatched to any gene: 11. This CDR3 comprises 15 residues. Germline CDR1 reads MNHEY; CDR2 reads SVGEGT.

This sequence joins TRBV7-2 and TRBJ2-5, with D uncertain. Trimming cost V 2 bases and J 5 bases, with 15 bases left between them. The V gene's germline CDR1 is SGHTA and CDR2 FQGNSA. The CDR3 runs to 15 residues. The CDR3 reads CASSLRRASVETQYF. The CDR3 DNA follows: TGTGCCAGCAGCTTACGCCGGGCGTCGGTTGAGACCCAGTACTTC.

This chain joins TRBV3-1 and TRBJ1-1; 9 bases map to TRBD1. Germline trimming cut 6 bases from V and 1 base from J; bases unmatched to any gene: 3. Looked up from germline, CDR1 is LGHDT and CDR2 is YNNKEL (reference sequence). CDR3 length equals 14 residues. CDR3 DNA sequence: TGTGCCAGCAGGACAGGGGGTTCGAACACTGAAGCTTTCTTT. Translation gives CASRTGGSNTEAFF.

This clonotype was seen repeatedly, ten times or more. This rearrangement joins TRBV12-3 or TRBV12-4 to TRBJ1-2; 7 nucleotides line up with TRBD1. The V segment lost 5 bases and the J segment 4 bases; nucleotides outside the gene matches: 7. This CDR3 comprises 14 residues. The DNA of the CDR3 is TGTGCCAGCAGTCTGGACAGGAGGTCCTATGGCTACACCTTC. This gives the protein CASSLDRRSYGYTF.

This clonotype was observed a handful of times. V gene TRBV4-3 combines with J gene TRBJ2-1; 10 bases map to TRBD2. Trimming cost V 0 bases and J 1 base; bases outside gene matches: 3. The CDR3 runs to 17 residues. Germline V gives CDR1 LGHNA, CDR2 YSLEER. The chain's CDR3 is CASSQDASGSSYNEQFF. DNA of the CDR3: TGCGCCAGCAGCCAAGATGCTAGCGGGAGTTCCTACAATGAGCAGTTCTTC.

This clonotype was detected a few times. CDR3 sequence: CSVGGLAGVETQYF. The DNA for the CDR3 is TGCAGCGTTGGGGGGCTAGCGGGGGTGGAGACCCAGTACTTC. The chain uses TRBV29-1 and TRBJ2-5, with TRBD2 matching 10 bases. CDR1 and CDR2 from the germline V gene are SQVTM and ANQGSEA. CDR3 length: 14 amino acids. The V and J ends lost 4 bases and 5 bases, in that order; junction bases with no gene match: 7. The entire variable domain, with the rest obtained from reference TRBV29-1 and TRBJ2-5, is as follows: SAVISQKPSRDICQRGTSLTIQCQVDSQVTMMFWYRQQPGQSLTLIATANQGSEATYESGFVIDKFPISRPNLTFSTLTVSNMSPEDSSIYLCSVGGLAGVETQYFGPGTRLLVL.

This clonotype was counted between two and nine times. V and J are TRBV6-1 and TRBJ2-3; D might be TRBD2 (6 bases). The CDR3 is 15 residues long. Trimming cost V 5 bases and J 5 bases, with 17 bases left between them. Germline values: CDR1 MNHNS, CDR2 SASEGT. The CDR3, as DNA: TGTGCCAGCAGTCCCTTCGCGGGGCGTCTAGATACGCAGTATTTT. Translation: CASSPFAGRLDTQYF.

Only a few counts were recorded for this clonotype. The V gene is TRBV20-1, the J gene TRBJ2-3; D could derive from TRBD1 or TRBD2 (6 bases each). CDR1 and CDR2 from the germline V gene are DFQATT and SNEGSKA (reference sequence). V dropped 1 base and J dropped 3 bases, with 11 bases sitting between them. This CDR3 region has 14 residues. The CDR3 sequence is CSARVTGRTDTQYF. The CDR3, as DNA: TGCAGTGCTAGAGTTACAGGGAGGACAGATACGCAGTATTTT.

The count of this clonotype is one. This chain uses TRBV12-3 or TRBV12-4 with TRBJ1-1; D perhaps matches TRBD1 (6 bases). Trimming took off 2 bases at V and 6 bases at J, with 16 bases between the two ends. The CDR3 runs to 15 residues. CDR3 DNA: TGTGCCAGCAGTTTAAGTAGGGGAGGGGGGGCTGAAGCTTTCTTT. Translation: CASSLSRGGGAEAFF.

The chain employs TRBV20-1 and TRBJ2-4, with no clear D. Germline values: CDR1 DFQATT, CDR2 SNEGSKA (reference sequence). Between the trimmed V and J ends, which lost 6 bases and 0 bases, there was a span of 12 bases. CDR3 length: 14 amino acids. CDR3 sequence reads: CSAPRTVAKNIQYF. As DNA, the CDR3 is TGCAGTGCCCCCCGTACGGTAGCCAAAAACATTCAGTACTTC.